This T cell receptor (beta chain) was profiled in a study of T-cell memory formation after mild COVID-19. The germline V and J ends were trimmed by 1 base and 6 bases, with 18 bases remaining between them. Germline V lookup: CDR1 MGHRA, CDR2 YSYEKL. CDR3 length equals 17 residues. TCRdb re-derived calls from the 5' RACE reads in MiXCR, one entry per CDR3 protein. The data hold more than 80,000 distinct CDR3 sequences, with around 15% observed a single time. This TCR was sampled from an adult woman who had mild COVID-19 (a few samples of this study predate the infection). Cell type and time point are not known. Sequenced input: PBMCs or a T cell subset sorted from them (not recorded which). This chain links TRBV4-1 with TRBJ2-2; D may be TRBD1 (5 bases). The CDR3 region is CASSQAPSPQVAGELFF. In nucleotides, the CDR3 is TGCGCCAGCAGCCAAGCCCCATCCCCACAGGTGGCCGGGGAGCTGTTTTTT.